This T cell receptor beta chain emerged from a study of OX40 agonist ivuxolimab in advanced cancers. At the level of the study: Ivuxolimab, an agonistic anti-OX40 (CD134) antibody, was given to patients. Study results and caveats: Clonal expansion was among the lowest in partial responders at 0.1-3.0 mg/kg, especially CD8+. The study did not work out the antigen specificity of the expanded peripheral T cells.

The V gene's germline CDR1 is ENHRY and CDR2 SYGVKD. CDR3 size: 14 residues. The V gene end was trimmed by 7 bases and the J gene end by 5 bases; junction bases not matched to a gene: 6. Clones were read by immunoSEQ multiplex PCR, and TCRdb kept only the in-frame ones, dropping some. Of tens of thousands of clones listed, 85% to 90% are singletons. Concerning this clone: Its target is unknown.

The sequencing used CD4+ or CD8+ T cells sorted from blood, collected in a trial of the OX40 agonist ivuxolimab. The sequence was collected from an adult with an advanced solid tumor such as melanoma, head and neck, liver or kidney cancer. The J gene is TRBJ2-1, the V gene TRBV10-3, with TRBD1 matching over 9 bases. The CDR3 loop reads CAITPGQGDNEQFF. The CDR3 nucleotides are TGTGCCATCACCCCGGGACAGGGCGACAATGAGCAGTTCTTC.